The source of this TCR beta chain is a study of monozygotic twins with inflammatory bowel disease (dated by TCRdb to between 2018 and 2021). As for the study more broadly: The full study comprised 30 or so monozygotic twin pairs: nine German pairs (four IBD-concordant, five IBD-discordant) and 19 IBD-discordant Danish pairs. Each individual had, on average, about 151 000 unique TCRalpha sequences and 181 000 unique TCRbeta sequences available for analysis. The search for disease-associated traits relied mainly on comparing IBD patients with their genetically identical healthy co-twins within discordant pairs. Study-level results and caveats: Differing immunosuppressive treatments among patients may have added background noise and inter-individual variability to the repertoires. Fewer clonotypes were shared with other individuals by IBD patients than by healthy twins, most markedly in patients showing signs of disease activity. IBD patients had lower TCRbeta repertoire diversity, measured by the inverse Simpson index, than their healthy co-twins. The results gave no support for a single strong signal or clonotype linked to IBD. No difference in repertoire similarity was observed between concordant and discordant twins, possibly owing to limited statistical power. Different T cell subtypes could not be distinguished in the analysis.

Libraries came from 5' RACE. For each TCR library, around 4,000 ng of total RNA was used. For each sample, cDNA was synthesized in eight separate reactions using SMARTScribe reverse transcriptase. Unique molecular identifiers containing a 6-nucleotide sample barcode were introduced through template switching during cDNA synthesis. Amplification of TCRalpha and TCRbeta cDNA involved two nested PCRs of 16 and 9 cycles, and each PCR was followed by bead purification. Before amplification, cDNA was treated with uracil DNA-glycosylase and purified using the QIAquick PCR purification kit. The second PCR added Illumina TruSeq-compatible adapters along with sample-specific barcodes. TapeStation and Qubit were used to check library quality and concentration, and around 5.3 ng of each library was pooled. Sequencing of the pooled libraries was done on an Illumina HiSeq2500 single-index Rapid Run using custom sequencing primers and 2 x 100 bp reads. As for the original processing: MiGEC version 1.2.6 was used for UMI-based consensus assembly, which corrected PCR and sequencing errors. V(D)J alignment, clonotype assembly and CDR3 extraction were performed with MiXCR version 2.1.1. Gene usage, clonotype sharing and MAIT/NKT TCR abundance were normalised by analysing the top 1000, 10 000 and 20 000 clonotypes per sample. After downsampling to 27 000 UMIs, diversity was calculated as the inverse Simpson index using the vegan R package. Statistical testing used paired Mann-Whitney U tests on the discordant twin pairs and applied Benjamini-Hochberg correction for multiple testing. Based on TCRdb reprocessing of the reads, there is one entry per CDR3 protein sequence, and DNA is missing. Here the V and J calls rest on TCRdb's processing, not on the authors' analysis. This specimen's table enumerates 110,000 to 150,000 distinct CDR3 sequences. Over 1% of the sample is held by the ten biggest clonotypes.

Regarding this clonotype: Its antigen remains undetermined.

The germline V gene encodes CDR1 MDHEN and CDR2 SYDVKM. The CDR3, from cysteine to phenylalanine, totals 12 residues. The record lacks a DNA sequence. From each donor, a roughly 2.3 ml peripheral blood sample was drawn into PAXgene tubes and stored at -80 degrees C. Without any T cell sorting, total RNA was extracted from whole blood using the PAXgene blood miRNA kit on an automated QIAcube. Deep TCRalpha and TCRbeta repertoire profiling with unique molecular barcoding was performed on peripheral blood of monozygotic twin pairs concordant or discordant for inflammatory bowel disease. Smoking habits were recorded for all twin pairs, and individuals were classified as current, former or never smokers.

The V and J genes are TRBV28 and TRBJ2-1. The sample taken for sequencing was blood. This receptor was taken from a human donor with ulcerative colitis or Crohn's disease, or a healthy co-twin of an affected twin (not recorded which). The CDR3 protein is CASSLTYNEQFF.